What follows is one TCR beta chain and its context. Per the original data handling: Nucleated cell number was recorded as an estimate derived from reference gene primer amplification. Data came from immunoSEQ multiplex PCR; TCRdb stores just in-frame clones and leaves some out. V, J and clone size derive from that table, while D and trimming were established from the DNA sequence. This sample has 200,000 to 250,000 clones, with 86% found just once. The V end was cut by 0 bases, the J end by 0 bases, with 9 bases between. Germline CDR1 and CDR2: SGHRS and YFSETQ. The CDR3 sequence is 15 residues long. This entry belongs to a study of blood T cell repertoires in COVID-19. Study information: In each case, the material was cDNA or gDNA derived from T cells, B-cell-depleted T cells, or PBMCs.

The genes are TRBV5-1 and TRBJ1-1; a possible D gene is TRBD1 (6 bases). Sequencing was carried out using peripheral blood. The source is a man younger than 45 who had recovered from COVID-19. CDR3 DNA: TGCGCCAGCAGCTTGGCCTCAGGGGTGAACACTGAAGCTTTCTTT. It codes for CASSLASGVNTEAFF.